Listed below are T cell receptor beta chains from one sample, sequenced in a study of shared clonotypes between healthy human individuals. Sequencing was performed with immunoSEQ multiplex PCR; in TCRdb, only in-frame clones are kept and a portion is missing. This sample has 2 million to 2.5 million clones, with about 92% found just once. The sample was naive CD8+ T cells from PBMCs. Receptors originate from a man between 18 and 29 years old in good health. Some clones in this sample may be carry-over from other donors' samples. The CDR3 runs from the conserved cysteine through the conserved F or W. A D gene is named only where the DNA matches it firmly. Size values are once, few and many counts, or a class for expanded clones, and some rows have none.

v_gene	j_gene	d_gene	abundance	CDR3aa
TRBV27	TRBJ2-7	-	once	CASSSSVRSGEQYF
TRBV7-9	TRBJ1-2	-	-	CASSHTGTAYGYTF
TRBV4-2	TRBJ2-5	-	-	CASSLRAGTPGEETQYF
TRBV4-2	TRBJ2-1	-	-	CASSQGTDNNEQFF
TRBV29-1	TRBJ2-7	-	-	CSVESLRGRDSTYEQYF
TRBV7-3	TRBJ2-3	-	-	CASSLGEGTDTQYF
TRBV7-9	TRBJ2-2	TRBD1	-	CASSLWRGQGGTGELFF
TRBV5-1	TRBJ1-2	-	-	CASSSDIRDTYGYTF
TRBV2	TRBJ2-7	TRBD2	-	CASKGLADYEQYF
TRBV7-8	TRBJ2-7	TRBD2	once	CASSSLSGFSYEQYF
TRBV27	TRBJ1-6	-	-	CASSLFGGTLRSPLHF
TRBV11-2	TRBJ2-7	TRBD2	-	CASSSWTSGTYEQYF
TRBV27	TRBJ2-7	TRBD1	-	CASSLTGGVQYF
TRBV9	TRBJ1-2	TRBD1	-	CASGGQGGGVGYTF
TRBV21-1	TRBJ1-5	-	-	CASSTQGREQPQHF
TRBV29-1	-	-	once	CSVEVGLRYEQYF
TRBV5-1	TRBJ2-1	-	-	CASSLKRLAASVQSGQFF